These 3 T cell receptor beta chains originate from one sample sequenced in a study of beta chain features in type 1 diabetes. The entirety of the isolated RNA underwent reverse transcription, so expressed TCRB transcripts were sequenced. Profiled with immunoSEQ multiplex PCR; TCRdb holds only in-frame clones, not every one. The sample yields roughly 230,000 clones, 9% to 10% seen once. The sample was naive CD4+ T cells from blood. The source is a woman aged 18-29 years in good health.

This sequence joins TRBV19 and TRBJ1-5; D perhaps matches TRBD1 (6 bases). The V gene's germline CDR1 is LNHDA and CDR2 SQIVND (reference sequence). This CDR3 has 13 residues. V lost 9 bases and J 3 bases, leaving 12 bases between the germline ends. The CDR3 DNA is TGTGCCAGCACCGGGACAAACAATCAGCCCCAGCATTTT. Translating it yields CASTGTNNQPQHF.

Details on this clone: At one end the junction does not follow the germline gene, possibly because of a read error. This rearrangement joins TRBV18 to TRBJ2-5, with D uncertain. This CDR3 region has 11 residues. Germline V lookup: CDR1 KGHSH, CDR2 LQKENI. The CDR3 reads CASSRKETRYF. The DNA of the CDR3 is TGTGCCAGCTCACGCAAGGAGACCCGGTACTTC. Drawing the rest from reference TRBV18 and TRBJ2-5, the complete variable domain is NAGVMQNPRHLVRRRGQEARLRCSPMKGHSHVYWYRQLPEEGLKFMVYLQKENIIDESGMPKERFSAEFPKEGPSILRIQQVVRGDSAAYFCASSRKETRYFGPGTRLLVL.

The rearrangement links TRBV6-5 to TRBJ2-2, with D possibly TRBD2 on 5 matching bases. The length of the CDR3 is 13 residues. Per germline, CDR1 MNHEY and CDR2 SVGAGI. V lost 6 bases and J lost 4, with 9 bases in between. CDR3 bases: TGTGCCAGCAGACCACGGGGCACCGGGGAGCTGTTTTTT. Amino acid sequence: CASRPRGTGELFF.